A few counts support the clone carrying this T cell receptor (beta chain). The antigen is unknown. Amplification of ligated cDNA took four PCR rounds with SP2 and nested alpha and beta constant primers. Blood and skin TCR RNA was reverse transcribed with alpha and beta constant primers. TCRdb re-analysed the 5' RACE reads in MiXCR, keeping a single row per CDR3 protein. This repertoire shows roughly 56,000 distinct CDR3 sequences, roughly 7% found once; its top ten account for 9.7%. The CDR3 spans 17 residues. V was pared by 3 bases and J by 5 bases, with 6 bases of the junction left unmatched. From germline, CDR1 is MNHEY and CDR2 SMNVEV (reference sequence). These data belong to a study of naive and memory T cell subsets. Whole-study results and caveats: TCR transcript changes with activation or differentiation may affect this RNA method.

An oligonucleotide containing a UMI was ligated to the 3' end of TCR cDNA. The receptor comes from a male donor in good health. The chain recombines TRBV27 with TRBJ2-3; 15 bases fit TRBD2. For the CDR3, the DNA is TGTGCCAGCAGTTTCGGACTAGCGGGAGGGCCTGTAGATACGCAGTATTTT. Its translation is CASSFGLAGGPVDTQYF.